The next 9 T cell receptor beta chains were all read from a single sample in a study of human T cells and chemical hapten exposure. A single record per CDR3 protein comes from TCRdb applying MiXCR to the RACE reads. The data contain roughly 64,000 distinct CDR3 sequences, 8% to 13% of them seen just once; the ten biggest clones take up approximately 2%. Time point of the sample: patch test 3, about 24 weeks after DPC sensitization. Treatment in this sample: therapeutic diphenylcyclopropenone sensitization with weekly scalp DPC. The source was whole blood, collected in connection with sensitization to the hapten diphenylcyclopropenone (DPC). Every receptor here comes from a woman aged 25 to 39 with alopecia areata. Some clones in this sample may be carry-over from other donors' samples.

The chain links TRBV15 to TRBJ2-7; TRBD1 aligns across 7 bases. The CDR3 loop spans 15 amino acids. Germline lookup yields CDR1 LNHNV and CDR2 YYDKDF (reference sequence). J gave up 6 bases and V 0 bases, and 8 bases lay outside the gene matches. CDR3 loop: CATSRDPRGGSEQYF. The CDR3 DNA sequence: TGTGCCACCAGCAGAGATCCTCGAGGGGGCTCCGAGCAGTACTTC.

The rearrangement links TRBV3-2 to TRBJ2-2; no DNA check was done on the table's D call, TRBD1. TRBV3-2 is shown as a pseudogene. The CDR3 runs 17 residues. The CDR3 here is CASSQISWPGGRRGAVF. In DNA, the CDR3 is TGTGCCAGCAGCCAAATCTCTTGGCCAGGGGGCCGCCGGGGAGCTGTTTTT.

This clonotype has only a few counts. The chain combines TRBV7-2 with TRBJ2-3; 10 positions match TRBD2. The germline V gene has CDR1 SGHTA and CDR2 FQGNSA. The V gene end was trimmed by 4 bases and the J gene end by 4 bases; junction bases not matched to a gene: 5. This CDR3 is built from 15 residues. The CDR3 sequence: CASSYLAGVADTQYF. CDR3 nucleotide sequence: TGTGCCAGCAGCTATCTAGCGGGAGTTGCAGATACGCAGTATTTT.

This clonotype was found a few times. The chain links TRBV28 to TRBJ2-5, with TRBD1 matching 8 bases. CDR1 and CDR2 from the germline V gene are MDHEN and SYDVKM. V was pared by 6 bases and J by 2 bases, with 8 bases of the junction left unmatched. The CDR3 spans 15 residues. This CDR3 is CASRLRDRPQETQYF. CDR3 nucleotides: TGTGCCAGCAGACTGCGGGACAGGCCTCAAGAGACCCAGTACTTC.

This clonotype came up many times. V and J are TRBV6-5 and TRBJ1-6, with D uncertain. The CDR3 spans 13 residues. The V end lost 4 bases, the J end lost 10 bases, and 11 bases lay between the germline ends. Germline CDR1 reads MNHEY; CDR2 reads SVGAGI. CDR3 in DNA: TGTGCCAGCAGTTTAATGTCCGGGTCACCCCTCCACTTT. It is translated as CASSLMSGSPLHF.

This sequence joins TRBV14 and TRBJ1-2; 8 bases are a match to TRBD1. Trimming cost V 1 base and J 4 bases; bases outside gene matches: 5. The germline CDR1 and CDR2 sequences are SGHDN and FVKESK. The CDR3 is 15 residues long. CDR3 residues: CASSQGQGRPYGYTF. The CDR3 nucleotides read TGTGCCAGCAGCCAAGGACAGGGGCGGCCCTATGGCTACACCTTC.

The rearrangement uses TRBV6-5 and TRBJ2-3; D might be TRBD2 (7 bases). The germline V gene has CDR1 MNHEY and CDR2 SVGAGI. This CDR3 region has 16 residues. Trimming pared 1 base from V and 2 bases from J, leaving 13 bases between. DNA for the CDR3: TGTGCCAGCAGTTACTATGCGGGGGCCCCCACAGATACGCAGTATTTT. The encoded protein is CASSYYAGAPTDTQYF.

This clonotype was detected a few times. The chain has TRBV6-1 and TRBJ2-1, with D perhaps assigned TRBD1 or TRBD2 (5 bases each). V shed 5 bases and J shed 8 bases, with 16 bases lying between them. The germline V gene has CDR1 MNHNS and CDR2 SASEGT. The CDR3 extends over 14 amino acids. The CDR3 DNA sequence: TGTGCCAGCAGTCTCGGGACCCTTGGGGATGAGCAGTTCTTC. Its protein is CASSLGTLGDEQFF.

This clonotype was seen a few times. The rearrangement uses TRBV6-2 or TRBV6-3 and TRBJ2-1; D gene uncertain. V dropped 7 bases and J dropped 3 bases, with 10 bases sitting between them. Germline V lookup: CDR1 MNHEY, CDR2 SVGEGT. The length of the CDR3 is 13 residues. The CDR3 spells CASKEIIYNEQFF. As DNA, the CDR3 is TGTGCCAGCAAGGAGATTATCTACAATGAGCAGTTCTTC.